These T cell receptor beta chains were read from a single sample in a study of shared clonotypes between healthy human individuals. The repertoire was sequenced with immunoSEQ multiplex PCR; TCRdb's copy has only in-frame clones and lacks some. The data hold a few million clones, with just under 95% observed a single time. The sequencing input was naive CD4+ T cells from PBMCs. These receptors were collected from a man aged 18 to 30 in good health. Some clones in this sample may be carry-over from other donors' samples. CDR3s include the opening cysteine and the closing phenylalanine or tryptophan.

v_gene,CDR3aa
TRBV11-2,CASITTSGRTAQYF
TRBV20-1,CSASRTGYRYF
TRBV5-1,CASSPGRALETQYF
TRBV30,CAWSDHEQYF
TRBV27,CASSLWKWRGAGELFF
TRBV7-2,CASSLSPGGYEQYF
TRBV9,CASSAGTGTYNEQFF
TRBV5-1,CASSLDGKGSEQFF
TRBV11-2,CASSPSGGIYEQYF
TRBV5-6,CASGGTANSPLHF
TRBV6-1,CASSARTGGTTDTQYF
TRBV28,CASLDSFEAFF
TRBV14,CASSLSGAGTSYEQYF
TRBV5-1,CASSLAGQQETQYF
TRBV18,CASSPMQNTEAFF
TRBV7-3,CASSLRDSGNTIYF
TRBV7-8,CASSLGGLANEKLFF
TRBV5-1,CASSLPLAGTSTDTQYF
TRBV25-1,CASSEDSGANVLTF
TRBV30,CAWRRQGERGYTF
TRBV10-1,CASSSGPTENTGELFF
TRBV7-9,CASSRNEGTEAFF
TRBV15,CATSPRFDREAFF
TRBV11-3,CASSFLRADTQYF
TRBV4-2,CASSLLGGGAGTEAFF
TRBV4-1,CASSQDTPSSYEQYF
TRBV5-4,CASSVKSAEGGTQYF
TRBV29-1,CSVERGPQETQYF
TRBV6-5,CASSRTGENNQPQHF
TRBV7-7,CASSRDSNTEAFF
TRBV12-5,CASGLIPTSYNEQFF
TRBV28,CASSFPRDQPQHF
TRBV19,CASTNRREIQETQYF
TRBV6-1,CASIKYQGIDEQYF
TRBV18,CASSPRGSRDAKNIQYF
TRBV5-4,CASSFQDRRTLYNEQFF
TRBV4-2,CASSQDYQGKNIQYF
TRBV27,CASSPRTNGDTQYF
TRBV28,CASSFRGTGPSYEQYF
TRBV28,CASTTRLWGNTIYF
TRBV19,CASSIVAQETQYF
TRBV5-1,CASSPRNMVTYNEQFF